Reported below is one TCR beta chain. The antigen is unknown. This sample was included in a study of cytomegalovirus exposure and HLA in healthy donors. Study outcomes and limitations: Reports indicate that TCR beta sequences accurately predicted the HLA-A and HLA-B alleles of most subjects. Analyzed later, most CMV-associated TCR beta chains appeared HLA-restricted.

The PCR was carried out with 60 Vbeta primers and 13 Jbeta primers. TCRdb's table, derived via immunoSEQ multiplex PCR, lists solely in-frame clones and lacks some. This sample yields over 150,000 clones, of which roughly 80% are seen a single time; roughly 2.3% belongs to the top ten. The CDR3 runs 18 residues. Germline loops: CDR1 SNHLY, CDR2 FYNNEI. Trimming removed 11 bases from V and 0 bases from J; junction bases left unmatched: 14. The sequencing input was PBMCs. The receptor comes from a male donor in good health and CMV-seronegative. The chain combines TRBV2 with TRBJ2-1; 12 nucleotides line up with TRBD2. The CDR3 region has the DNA TGTGCCTACCTCGGTGGGCTAGCGGGAGGGAGCTCCTACAATGAGCAGTTCTTC. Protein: CAYLGGLAGGSSYNEQFF.